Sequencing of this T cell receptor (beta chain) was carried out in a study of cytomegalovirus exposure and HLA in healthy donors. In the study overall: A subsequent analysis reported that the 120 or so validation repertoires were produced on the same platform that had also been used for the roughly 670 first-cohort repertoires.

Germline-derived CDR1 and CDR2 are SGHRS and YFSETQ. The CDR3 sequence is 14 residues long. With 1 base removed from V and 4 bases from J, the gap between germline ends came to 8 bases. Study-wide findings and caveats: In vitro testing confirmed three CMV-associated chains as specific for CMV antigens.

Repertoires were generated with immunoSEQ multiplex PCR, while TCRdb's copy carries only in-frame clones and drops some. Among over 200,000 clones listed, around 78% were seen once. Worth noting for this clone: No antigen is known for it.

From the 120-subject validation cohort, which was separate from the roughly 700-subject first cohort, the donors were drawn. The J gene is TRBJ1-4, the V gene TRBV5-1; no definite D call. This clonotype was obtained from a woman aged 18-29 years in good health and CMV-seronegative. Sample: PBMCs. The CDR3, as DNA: TGCGCCAGCAGCTTGTCCGGCGGTAATGAAAAACTGTTTTTT. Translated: CASSLSGGNEKLFF.